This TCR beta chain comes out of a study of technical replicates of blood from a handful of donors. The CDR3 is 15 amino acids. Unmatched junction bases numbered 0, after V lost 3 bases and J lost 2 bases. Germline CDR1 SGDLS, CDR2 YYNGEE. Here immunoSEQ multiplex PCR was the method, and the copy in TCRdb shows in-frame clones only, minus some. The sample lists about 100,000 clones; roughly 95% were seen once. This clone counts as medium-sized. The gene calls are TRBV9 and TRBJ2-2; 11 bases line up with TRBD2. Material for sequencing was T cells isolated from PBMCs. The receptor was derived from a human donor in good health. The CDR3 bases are TGTGCCAGCAGCGGACTAGCGGGAAACACCGGGGAGCTGTTTTTT. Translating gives CASSGLAGNTGELFF. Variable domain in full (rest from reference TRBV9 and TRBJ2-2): DSGVTQTPKHLITATGQRVTLRCSPRSGDLSVYWYQQSLDQGLQFLIQYYNGEERAKGNILERFSAQQFPDLHSELNLSSLELGDSALYFCASSGLAGNTGELFFGEGSRLTVL.